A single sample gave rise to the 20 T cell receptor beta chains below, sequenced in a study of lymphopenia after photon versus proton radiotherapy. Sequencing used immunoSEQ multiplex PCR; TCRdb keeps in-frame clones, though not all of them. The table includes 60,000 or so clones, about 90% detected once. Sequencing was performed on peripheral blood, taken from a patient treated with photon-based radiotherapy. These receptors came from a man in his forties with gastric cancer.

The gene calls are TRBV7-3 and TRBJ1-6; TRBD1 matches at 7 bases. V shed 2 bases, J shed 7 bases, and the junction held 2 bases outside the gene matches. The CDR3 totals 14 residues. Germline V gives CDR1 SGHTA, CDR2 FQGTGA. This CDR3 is CASSLLGQNSPLHF. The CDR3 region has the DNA TGTGCCAGCAGCTTACTGGGACAGAATTCACCCCTCCACTTT.

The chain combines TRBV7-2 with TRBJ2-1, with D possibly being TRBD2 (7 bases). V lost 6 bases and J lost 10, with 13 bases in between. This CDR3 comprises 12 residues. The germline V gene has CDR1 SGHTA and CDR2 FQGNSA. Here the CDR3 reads CASSRTGGEQFF. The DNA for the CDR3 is TGTGCCAGCAGTCGAACGGGGGGCGAGCAGTTCTTC.

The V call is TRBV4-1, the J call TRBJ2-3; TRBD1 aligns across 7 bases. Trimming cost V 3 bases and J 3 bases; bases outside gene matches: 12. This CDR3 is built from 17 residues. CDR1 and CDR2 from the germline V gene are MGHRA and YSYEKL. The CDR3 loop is CASSHRMTGMMTDTQYF. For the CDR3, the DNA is TGCGCCAGCAGCCACCGAATGACAGGGATGATGACAGATACGCAGTATTTT.

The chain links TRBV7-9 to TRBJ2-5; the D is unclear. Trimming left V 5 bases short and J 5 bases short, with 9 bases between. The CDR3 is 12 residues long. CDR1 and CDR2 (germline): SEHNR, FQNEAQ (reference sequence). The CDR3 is CASSTVGETQYF. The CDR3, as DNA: TGTGCCAGCAGCACAGTCGGGGAGACCCAGTACTTC.

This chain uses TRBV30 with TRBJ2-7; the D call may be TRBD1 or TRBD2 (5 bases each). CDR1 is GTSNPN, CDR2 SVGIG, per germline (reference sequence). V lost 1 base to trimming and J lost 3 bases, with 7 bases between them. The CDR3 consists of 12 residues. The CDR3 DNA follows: TGTGCCTGGAGTGGGGGGAACTACGAGCAGTACTTC. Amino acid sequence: CAWSGGNYEQYF.

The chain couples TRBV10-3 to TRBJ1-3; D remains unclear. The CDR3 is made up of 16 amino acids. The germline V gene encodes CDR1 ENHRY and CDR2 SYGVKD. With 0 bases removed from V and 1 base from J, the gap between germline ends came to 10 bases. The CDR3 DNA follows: TGTGCCATCAGTGAGTCGAGAGGGAGGTCTGGAAACACCATATATTTT. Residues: CAISESRGRSGNTIYF.

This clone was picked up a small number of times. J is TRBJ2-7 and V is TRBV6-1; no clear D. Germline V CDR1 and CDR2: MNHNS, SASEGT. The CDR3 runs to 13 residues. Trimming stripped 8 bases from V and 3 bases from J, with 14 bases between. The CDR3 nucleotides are TGTGCCAGCTCTGACCTGCACTACTACGAGCAGTACTTC. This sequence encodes CASSDLHYYEQYF.

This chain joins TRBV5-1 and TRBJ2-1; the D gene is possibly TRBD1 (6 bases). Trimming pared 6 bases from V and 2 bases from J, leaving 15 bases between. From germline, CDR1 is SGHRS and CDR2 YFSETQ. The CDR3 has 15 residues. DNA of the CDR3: TGCGCCAGCAACTACGAGGACAGACCCTACAATGAGCAGTTCTTC. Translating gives CASNYEDRPYNEQFF.

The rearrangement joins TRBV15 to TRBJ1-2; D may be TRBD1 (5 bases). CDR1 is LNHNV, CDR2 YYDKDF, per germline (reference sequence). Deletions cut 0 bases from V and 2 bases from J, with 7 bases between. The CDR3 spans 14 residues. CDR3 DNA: TGTGCCACCAGCAGAGATCAGGGCAACTATGGCTACACCTTC. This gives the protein CATSRDQGNYGYTF.

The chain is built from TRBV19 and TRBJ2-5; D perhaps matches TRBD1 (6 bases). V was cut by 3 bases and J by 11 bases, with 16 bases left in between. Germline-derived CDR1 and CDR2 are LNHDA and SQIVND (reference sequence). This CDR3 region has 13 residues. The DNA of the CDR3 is TGTGCCAGTAGTATGCGGGCAGAGGGGGAGCAGTACTTC. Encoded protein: CASSMRAEGEQYF.

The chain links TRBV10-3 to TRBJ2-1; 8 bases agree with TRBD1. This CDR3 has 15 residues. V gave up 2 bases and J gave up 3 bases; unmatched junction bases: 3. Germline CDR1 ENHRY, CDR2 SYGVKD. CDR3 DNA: TGTGCCATCAGTGAGGGACAGGGTAGCTACAATGAGCAGTTCTTC. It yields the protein CAISEGQGSYNEQFF.

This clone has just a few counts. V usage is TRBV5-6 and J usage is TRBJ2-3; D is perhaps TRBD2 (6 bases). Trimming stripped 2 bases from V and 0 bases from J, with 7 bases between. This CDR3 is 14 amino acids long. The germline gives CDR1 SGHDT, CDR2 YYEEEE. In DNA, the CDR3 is TGTGCCAGCAGCTTAGGGAGGAGCACAGATACGCAGTATTTT. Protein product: CASSLGRSTDTQYF.

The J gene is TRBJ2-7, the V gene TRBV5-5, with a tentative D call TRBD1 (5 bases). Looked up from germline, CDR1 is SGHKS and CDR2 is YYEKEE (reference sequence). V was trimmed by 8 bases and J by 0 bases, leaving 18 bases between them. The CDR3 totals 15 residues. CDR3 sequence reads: CASRRSTASSYEQYF. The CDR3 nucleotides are TGTGCCAGTCGCCGATCGACAGCTAGCTCCTACGAGCAGTACTTC.

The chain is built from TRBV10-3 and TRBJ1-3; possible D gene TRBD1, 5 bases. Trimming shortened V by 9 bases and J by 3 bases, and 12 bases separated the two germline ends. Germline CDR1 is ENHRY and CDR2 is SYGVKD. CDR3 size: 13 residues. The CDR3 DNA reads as TGTGCCATAGGTTGGGACGGTGGAAACACCATATATTTT. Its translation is CAIGWDGGNTIYF.

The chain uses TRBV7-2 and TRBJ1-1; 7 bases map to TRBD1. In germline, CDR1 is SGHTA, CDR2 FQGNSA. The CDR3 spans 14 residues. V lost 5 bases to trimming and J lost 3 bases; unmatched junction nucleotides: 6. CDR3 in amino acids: CASSGAGGDTEAFF. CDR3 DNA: TGTGCCAGCAGCGGAGCAGGGGGGGACACTGAAGCTTTCTTT. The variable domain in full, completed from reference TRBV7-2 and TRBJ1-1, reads GAGVSQSPSNKVTEKGKDVELRCDPISGHTALYWYRQSLGQGLEFLIYFQGNSAPDKSGLPSDRFSAERTGGSVSTLTIQRTQQEDSAVYLCASSGAGGDTEAFFGQGTRLTVV.

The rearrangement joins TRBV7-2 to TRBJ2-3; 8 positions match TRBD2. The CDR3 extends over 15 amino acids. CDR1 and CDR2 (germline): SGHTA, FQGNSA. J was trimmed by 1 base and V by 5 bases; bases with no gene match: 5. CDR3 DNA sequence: TGTGCCAGCAGCCCCCCGGGGGGGGGCACAGATACGCAGTATTTT. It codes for CASSPPGGGTDTQYF.

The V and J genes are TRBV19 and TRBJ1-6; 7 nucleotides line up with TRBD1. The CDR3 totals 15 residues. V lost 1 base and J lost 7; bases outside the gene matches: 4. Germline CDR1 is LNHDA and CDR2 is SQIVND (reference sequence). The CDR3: CASSIVTTGNSPLHF. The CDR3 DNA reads TGTGCCAGTAGTATAGTTACGACAGGGAATTCACCCCTCCACTTT. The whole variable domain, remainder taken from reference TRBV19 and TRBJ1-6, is DGGITQSPKYLFRKEGQNVTLSCEQNLNHDAMYWYRQDPGQGLRLIYYSQIVNDFQKGDIAEGYSVSREKKESFPLTVTSAQKNPTAFYLCASSIVTTGNSPLHFGNGTRLTVT.

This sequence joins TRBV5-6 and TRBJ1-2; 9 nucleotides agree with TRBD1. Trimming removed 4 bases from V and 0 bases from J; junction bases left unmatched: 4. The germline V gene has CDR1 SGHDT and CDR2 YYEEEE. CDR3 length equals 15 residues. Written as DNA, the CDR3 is TGTGCCAGCAGCGGGACAGGGACCCCTAACTATGGCTACACCTTC. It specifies CASSGTGTPNYGYTF.

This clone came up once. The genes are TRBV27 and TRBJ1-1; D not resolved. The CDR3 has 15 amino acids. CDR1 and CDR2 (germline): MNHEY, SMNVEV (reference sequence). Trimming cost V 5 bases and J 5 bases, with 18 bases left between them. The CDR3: CASSPTWGSGTEAFF. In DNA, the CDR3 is TGTGCCAGCAGTCCTACATGGGGTTCCGGGACTGAAGCTTTCTTT.

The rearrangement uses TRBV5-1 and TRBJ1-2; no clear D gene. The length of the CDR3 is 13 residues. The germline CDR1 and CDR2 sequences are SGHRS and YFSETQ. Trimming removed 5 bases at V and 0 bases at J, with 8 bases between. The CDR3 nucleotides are TGCGCCAGCAGAAGCGGTTCTAACTATGGCTACACCTTC. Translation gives CASRSGSNYGYTF.